This TCR beta chain is from a study of blood T cell repertoires in COVID-19. Across the whole study: Acute and convalescent COVID-19 specimens originated in the United States, Italy and Spain. Sources were T cells, B-cell-depleted T cells, or PBMCs; the material itself was cDNA or gDNA.

The length of the CDR3 is 14 residues. Germline CDR1 reads KGHSH; CDR2 reads LQKENI. V dropped 8 bases and J dropped 2; count of bases not matched to a gene: 7. In the original analysis: Amplification of reference gene primers was used by the study to estimate nucleated cell counts. Profiled with immunoSEQ multiplex PCR; TCRdb holds only in-frame clones, not every one. The DNA was the basis for D and trimming; V, J and clone size are from that table. The sample lists more than 150,000 clones, about 88% occurring once. This sequence originates from a man in his 70s with active or convalescent COVID-19. The genes are TRBV18 and TRBJ2-5; 8 bases align to TRBD2. The source material was peripheral blood. DNA for the CDR3: TGTGCCAGCACAACTAGCGGCTCTCAAGAGACCCAGTACTTC. It yields the protein CASTTSGSQETQYF.